This T cell receptor beta chain was captured by sequencing in a study of blood T cell repertoires in COVID-19. Study-wide background: The cDNA or gDNA used as material had been derived from T cells, B-cell-depleted T cells, or PBMCs.

Cohorts were assigned according to the clinical history that participants reported. Per the original methods: Amplification of reference gene primers provided the estimated nucleated cell counts. Clones were read by immunoSEQ multiplex PCR, and TCRdb kept only the in-frame ones, dropping some. V and J calls and clone size are copied from that table; D and trimming were computed from the DNA. The table shows about 300,000 clones, with about nine tenths occurring only once. The CDR3 is 15 amino acids. The V gene's germline CDR1 is MNHEY and CDR2 SVGAGI. V gave up 6 bases and J gave up 0 bases; unmatched junction bases: 7.

This receptor was obtained from a young man who had recovered from COVID-19. Material for sequencing was PBMCs or T cells enriched from blood (not recorded which). The gene calls are TRBV6-5 and TRBJ1-1; TRBD1 matches 7 bases. The DNA for the CDR3 is TGTGCCAGCAGCCATCGACAGGGAATGAACACTGAAGCTTTCTTT. Its translation: CASSHRQGMNTEAFF.